Included here is one TCR beta chain sequence, with context. What it recognizes is unknown. The PCR employed 60 Vbeta primers together with 13 Jbeta primers. Method: immunoSEQ multiplex PCR; TCRdb's copy keeps in-frame clones and lacks some. Of approximately 75,000 clones detected, around 84% appear once; the ten largest clones hold 18%. This specimen belongs to a study of cytomegalovirus exposure and HLA in healthy donors. At the level of the study: A data release that came early held 75 million to 85 million unique TCRs from HLA-typed donors. General study points: The study designated 150 to 200 TCR beta chains cytomegalovirus-associated. In vitro experiments confirmed that three CMV-associated chains were specific for CMV antigens.

The CDR3 covers 15 residues. The germline gives CDR1 SGHTS, CDR2 YDEGEE. With V trimmed by 3 bases and J by 1 base, 3 bases remained unmatched. The receptor's source is a man between 65 and 80 years old in good health and CMV-seropositive. Sample: PBMCs. This chain uses TRBV5-8 with TRBJ2-4; 8 bases agree with TRBD1. Here the CDR3 reads CASSYHRGAKNIQYF. The CDR3 DNA is TGTGCCAGCAGCTACCACAGGGGGGCCAAAAACATTCAGTACTTC.